The 5 T cell receptor beta chains below come from one sample, sequenced in a study of T cells in Graves' hyperthyroidism and ophthalmopathy. Amplified TCR beta CDR3 regions came from RNA transcripts. During a first-round RT-PCR of the TCR CDR3, the HTBI primer set was used. TCRdb fed the multiplex PCR reads into MiXCR, producing one record per CDR3 protein. Found here are hundreds of thousands of distinct CDR3 sequences, 38% of them singletons; the top ten hold 7% to 10%. Input material: blood. These receptors all stem from a man between 18 and 29 years old with Graves' hyperthyroidism.

V is TRBV12-3 or TRBV12-4 and J is TRBJ1-5; 8 bases map to TRBD1. Unmatched junction bases numbered 16, after V lost 7 bases and J lost 2 bases. The CDR3 is made up of 18 amino acids. CDR3: CASTTGGTAGSGNQPQHF. In DNA form, the CDR3 reads TGTGCCAGCACCACAGGGGGTACGGCCGGTAGTGGCAATCAGCCCCAGCATTTT.

Remarks on this clonotype: This may be a read error, as it is one base from a much larger clone. The chain is built from TRBV7-9 and TRBJ2-7; D possibly matches TRBD1 or TRBD2 (5 bases each). CDR3 size: 13 residues. V lost 3 bases, J lost 9 bases, and 15 bases lay in between. Germline-derived CDR1 and CDR2 are SEHNR and FQNEAQ (reference sequence). CDR3 sequence: CASSLEDWDGQYF. Written as DNA, the CDR3 is TGTGCCAGCAGCTTGGAGGATTGGGACGGGCAGTACTTC.

The chain joins TRBV9 to TRBJ2-5; possible D gene TRBD2, 5 bases. CDR3 length: 14 residues. V gave up 6 bases and J gave up 0 bases, with 12 bases separating them. CDR1 is SGDLS and CDR2 is YYNGEE in the germline V gene. CDR3 loop: CASTERTYQETQYF. As DNA, the CDR3 is TGTGCCAGCACCGAGAGGACTTACCAAGAGACCCAGTACTTC.

This sequence joins TRBV7-2 and TRBJ2-2; 9 bases are shared with TRBD1. The J segment lost 7 bases and the V segment lost 4 bases, leaving 7 bases of the junction unmatched. CDR3 length: 15 amino acids. Per the germline V gene, CDR1 is SGHTA and CDR2 is FQGNSA. In DNA form, the CDR3 reads TGTGCCAGCAGCTATACAGGGGGCAACGTCGGGGAGCTGTTTTTT. This codes for CASSYTGGNVGELFF.

J is TRBJ2-2 and V is TRBV7-9; 9 nucleotides agree with TRBD1. Trimming removed 5 bases from V and 4 bases from J; junction bases left unmatched: 5. The CDR3 sequence is 15 residues long. Per germline, CDR1 SEHNR and CDR2 FQNEAQ (reference sequence). The CDR3 protein is CASSGGTGSTGELFF. CDR3 DNA sequence: TGTGCCAGCAGCGGCGGGACAGGGAGCACCGGGGAGCTGTTTTTT.